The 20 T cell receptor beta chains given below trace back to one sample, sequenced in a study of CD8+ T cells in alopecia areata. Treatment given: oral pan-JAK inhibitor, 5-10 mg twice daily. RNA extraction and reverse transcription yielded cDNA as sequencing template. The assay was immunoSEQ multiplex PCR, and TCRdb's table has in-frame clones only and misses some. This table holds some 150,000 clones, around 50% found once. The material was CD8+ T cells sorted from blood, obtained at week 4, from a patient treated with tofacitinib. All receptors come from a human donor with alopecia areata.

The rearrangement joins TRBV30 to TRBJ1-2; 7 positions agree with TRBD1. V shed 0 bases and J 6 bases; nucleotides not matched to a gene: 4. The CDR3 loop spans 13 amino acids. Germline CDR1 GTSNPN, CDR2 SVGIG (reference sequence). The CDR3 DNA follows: TGTGCCTGGAGTGTGGGACAGACCAATGGCTACACCTTC. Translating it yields CAWSVGQTNGYTF. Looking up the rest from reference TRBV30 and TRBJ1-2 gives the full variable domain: SQTIHQWPATLVQPVGSPLSLECTVEGTSNPNLYWYRQAAGRGLQLLFYSVGIGQISSEVPQNLSASRPQDRQFILSSKKLLLSDSGFYLCAWSVGQTNGYTFGSGTRLTVV.

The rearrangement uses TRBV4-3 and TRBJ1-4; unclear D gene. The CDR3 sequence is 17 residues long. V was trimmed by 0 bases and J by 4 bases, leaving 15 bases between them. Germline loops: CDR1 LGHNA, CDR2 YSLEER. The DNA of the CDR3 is TGCGCCAGCAGCCAAGATGGTGAGAACGGAAATAATGAAAAACTGTTTTTT. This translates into CASSQDGENGNNEKLFF.

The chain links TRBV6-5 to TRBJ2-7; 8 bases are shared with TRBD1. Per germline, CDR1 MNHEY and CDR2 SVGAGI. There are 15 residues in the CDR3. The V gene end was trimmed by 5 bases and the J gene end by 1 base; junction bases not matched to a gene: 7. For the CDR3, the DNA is TGTGCCAGCAGTGTAGACAGGGGCTCATCCTACGAGCAGTACTTC. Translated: CASSVDRGSSYEQYF.

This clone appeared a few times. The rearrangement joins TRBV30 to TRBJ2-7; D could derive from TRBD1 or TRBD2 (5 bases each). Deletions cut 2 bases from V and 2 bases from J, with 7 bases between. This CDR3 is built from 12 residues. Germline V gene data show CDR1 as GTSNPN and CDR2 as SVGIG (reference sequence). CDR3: CAWSQGPYEQYF. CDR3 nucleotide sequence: TGTGCCTGGAGTCAGGGACCCTACGAGCAGTACTTC.

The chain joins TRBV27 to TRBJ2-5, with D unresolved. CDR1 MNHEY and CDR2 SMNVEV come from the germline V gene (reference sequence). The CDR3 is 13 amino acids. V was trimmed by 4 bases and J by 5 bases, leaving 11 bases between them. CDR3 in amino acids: CASSSLPPETQYF. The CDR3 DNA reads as TGTGCCAGCAGTTCCCTCCCTCCGGAGACCCAGTACTTC.

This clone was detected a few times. This chain's CDR3 is CASSRDRDLNQPQHF. The CDR3 nucleotides read TGTGCCAGCAGCAGGGACAGAGATCTCAATCAGCCCCAGCATTTT. The chain is built from TRBV5-4 and TRBJ1-5; 7 bases match TRBD1. The CDR3 runs 15 residues. With V trimmed by 4 bases and J by 3 bases, 7 bases remained unmatched. Germline V gene lookup returns CDR1 SGHNT and CDR2 YYREEE (reference sequence).

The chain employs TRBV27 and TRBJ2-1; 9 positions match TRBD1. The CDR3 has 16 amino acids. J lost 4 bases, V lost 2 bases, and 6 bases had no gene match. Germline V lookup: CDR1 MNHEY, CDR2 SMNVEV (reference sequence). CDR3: CASSLVGTGTYNEQFF. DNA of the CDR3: TGTGCCAGCAGTTTAGTAGGGACAGGGACTTACAATGAGCAGTTCTTC.

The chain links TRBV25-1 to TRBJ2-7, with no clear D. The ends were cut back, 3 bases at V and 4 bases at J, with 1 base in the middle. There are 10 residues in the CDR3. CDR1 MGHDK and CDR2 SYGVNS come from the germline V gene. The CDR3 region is CASSEYEQYF. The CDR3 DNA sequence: TGTGCCAGCAGTGAGTACGAGCAGTACTTC.

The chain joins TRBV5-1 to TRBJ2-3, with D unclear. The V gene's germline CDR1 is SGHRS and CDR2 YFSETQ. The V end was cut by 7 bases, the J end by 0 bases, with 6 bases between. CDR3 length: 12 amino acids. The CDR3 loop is CASLSSTDTQYF. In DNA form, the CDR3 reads TGCGCCAGCCTATCTAGCACAGATACGCAGTATTTT.

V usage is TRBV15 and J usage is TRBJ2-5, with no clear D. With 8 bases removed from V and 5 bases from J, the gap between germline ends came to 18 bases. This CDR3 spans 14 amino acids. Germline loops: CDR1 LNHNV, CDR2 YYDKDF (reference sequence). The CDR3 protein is CATCPLPGDETQYF. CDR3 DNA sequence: TGTGCCACCTGCCCTCTCCCGGGTGACGAGACCCAGTACTTC.

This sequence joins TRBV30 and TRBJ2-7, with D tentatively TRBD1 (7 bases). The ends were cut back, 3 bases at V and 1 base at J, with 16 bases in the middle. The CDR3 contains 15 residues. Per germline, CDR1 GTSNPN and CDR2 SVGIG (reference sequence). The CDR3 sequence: CAWSARGDRSYEQYF. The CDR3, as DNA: TGTGCCTGGAGCGCAAGGGGGGACAGATCCTACGAGCAGTACTTC.

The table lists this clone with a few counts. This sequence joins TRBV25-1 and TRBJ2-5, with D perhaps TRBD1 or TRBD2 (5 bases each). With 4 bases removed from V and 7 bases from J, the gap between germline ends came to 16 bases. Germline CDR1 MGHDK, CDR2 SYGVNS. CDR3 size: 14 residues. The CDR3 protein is CASSAYRIEGTQYF. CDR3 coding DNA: TGTGCCAGCAGTGCATACAGGATAGAGGGGACCCAGTACTTC.

The CDR3 region is CASSDPRRPTNSPLHF. CDR3 in DNA: TGTGCCAGCAGTGACCCACGGCGACCGACCAATTCACCCCTCCACTTT. J is TRBJ1-6 and V is TRBV2; D remains unclear. CDR1 and CDR2 from the germline V gene are SNHLY and FYNNEI. With 3 bases removed from V and 7 bases from J, the gap between germline ends came to 16 bases. The CDR3 contains 16 residues. Combining the CDR3 with reference TRBV2 and TRBJ1-6 gives the whole variable domain EPEVTQTPSHQVTQMGQEVILRCVPISNHLYFYWYRQILGQKVEFLVSFYNNEISEKSEIFDDQFSVERPDGSNFTLKIRSTKLEDSAMYFCASSDPRRPTNSPLHFGNGTRLTVT.

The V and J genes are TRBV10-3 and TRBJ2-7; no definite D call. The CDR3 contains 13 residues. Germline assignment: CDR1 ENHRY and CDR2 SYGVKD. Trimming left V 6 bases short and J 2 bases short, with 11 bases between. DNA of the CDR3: TGTGCCATCAGGTCCACCGAAACCTACGAGCAGTACTTC. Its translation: CAIRSTETYEQYF.

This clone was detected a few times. CDR3 sequence reads: CASSQDPYWTEAFF. CDR3 nucleotides: TGCGCCAGCAGCCAAGATCCTTATTGGACTGAAGCTTTCTTT. The V gene is TRBV4-1, the J gene TRBJ1-1; no reliable D call. The CDR3 is 14 residues long. The ends were cut back, 0 bases at V and 5 bases at J, with 10 bases in the middle. In germline, CDR1 is MGHRA, CDR2 YSYEKL.

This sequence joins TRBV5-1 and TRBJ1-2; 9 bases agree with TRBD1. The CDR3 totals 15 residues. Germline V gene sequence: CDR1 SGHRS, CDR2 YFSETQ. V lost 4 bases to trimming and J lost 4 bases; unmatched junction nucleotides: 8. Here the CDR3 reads CASSLRTGDFYGYTF. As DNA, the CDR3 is TGCGCCAGCAGCCTCAGGACAGGGGATTTCTATGGCTACACCTTC. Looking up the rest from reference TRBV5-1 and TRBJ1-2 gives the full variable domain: KAGVTQTPRYLIKTRGQQVTLSCSPISGHRSVSWYQQTPGQGLQFLFEYFSETQRNKGNFPGRFSGRQFSNSRSEMNVSTLELGDSALYLCASSLRTGDFYGYTFGSGTRLTVV.

DNA for the CDR3: TGTGCCAGCAGTTACCAGACCGCCTATGAGCAGTTCTTC. Translating gives CASSYQTAYEQFF. The chain combines TRBV6-5 with TRBJ2-1; no clear D gene. The CDR3 extends over 13 amino acids. Germline lookup yields CDR1 MNHEY and CDR2 SVGAGI. Trimming took off 2 bases at V and 8 bases at J, with 10 bases between the two ends.

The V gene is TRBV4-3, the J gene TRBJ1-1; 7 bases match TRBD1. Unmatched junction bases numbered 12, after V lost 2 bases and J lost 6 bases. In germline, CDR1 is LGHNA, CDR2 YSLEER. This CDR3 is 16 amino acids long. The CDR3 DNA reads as TGCGCCAGCAGCCAACCCACGGGCAGGGGGGTTTCTGAAGCTTTCTTT. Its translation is CASSQPTGRGVSEAFF.

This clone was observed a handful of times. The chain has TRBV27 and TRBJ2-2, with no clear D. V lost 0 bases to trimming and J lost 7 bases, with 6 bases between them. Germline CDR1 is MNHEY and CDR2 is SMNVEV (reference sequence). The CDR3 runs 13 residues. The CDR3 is CASSLSGVGELFF. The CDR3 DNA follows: TGTGCCAGCAGTTTATCTGGGGTCGGGGAGCTGTTTTTT.

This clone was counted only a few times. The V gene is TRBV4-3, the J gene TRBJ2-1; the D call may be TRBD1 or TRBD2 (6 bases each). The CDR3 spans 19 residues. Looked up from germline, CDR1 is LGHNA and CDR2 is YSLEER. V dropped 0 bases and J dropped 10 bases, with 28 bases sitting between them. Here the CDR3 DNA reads TGCGCCAGCAGCCAAGATGAGGGGGAGGAGGTGTCACCCCTCGCGGAGCAGTTCTTC. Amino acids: CASSQDEGEEVSPLAEQFF.